This record concerns one T cell receptor (beta chain) sequence. Its specific antigen is unknown. Base-call qualities are not available, and no considerably larger clone is one nucleotide away. Library method: the immunoSEQ multiplex PCR assay. For the multiplex PCR, a mixture combining 60 forward primers for TCR Vbeta segments and 13 reverse primers for TCR Jbeta segments was used. The CDR3 region of rearranged TCR beta genes was amplified from genomic DNA by a multiplex PCR assay. Amplified TCR beta libraries were sequenced as 87-base-pair reads on the Illumina HiSeq System. The authors processed their data as follows. A later analysis tallied 70 million to 100 million unique TCR beta chains across the 666 repertoires, and around 10 million of those chains were shared by two or more donors. Raw reads were error-corrected and collapsed into unique sequences with a nearest-neighbor algorithm that merged closely related sequences to remove PCR and sequencing errors. CDR3 sequences were aligned to IMGT reference sequences to assign V, D and J gene segments. For a sequence to be retained, a match of at least six nucleotides was required to both a V gene segment and a J gene segment. Rearrangements were classified as productive when the CDR3 lacked stop codons and remained in frame with V and J, and all other rearrangements were classified as non-productive. Following IMGT convention, CDR3 was defined as the stretch from the second conserved V-encoded cysteine to the conserved J-encoded phenylalanine. In an earlier analysis of approximately 590 of the donors, sequences lacking an unambiguous match to a single V gene segment were excluded. In an earlier analysis of several hundred of the donors, a V segment was called functional when productive rearrangements were above 56.7%, and segregating when the standard deviation between donors exceeded 5%. A statistical classification framework was built for diagnosing cytomegalovirus status from the catalog of TCR beta chain sequences. In a later analysis, TCR nucleotide sequences were compared against IMGT/GENE-DB human TR gene sequences so that V and J genes could be assigned. Using the TCRdist pipeline, a later analysis assigned CDR3 sequences along with most-parsimonious VDJ recombination scenarios. A later analysis defined each TCR beta chain by its CDR3 amino acid sequence plus V-gene family, and excluded reads lacking a unique V-gene family. In a later analysis, some 600 highly shared, low-generation-probability nucleotide sequences were removed to address suspected cross-contamination and a sequencing artifact. A later analysis calculated a clonal expansion index for each public chain from normalized within-repertoire ranks of inferred template counts. In a later analysis, generation probabilities were computed with a VDJ recombination model fitted to out-of-frame rearrangements, and the resulting probabilities were checked against IGoR. Hypergeometric tests were used in a later analysis to score TCR-TCR, TCR-HLA and TCR-CMV co-occurrence, with a repertoire-size bias correction applied to the TCR pairs. To estimate false discovery rates, a later analysis permuted the HLA or CMV assignments 20 times. In a later analysis, co-occurring TCRs were grouped using DBSCAN, with TCRdist sequence similarity added in when clustering inside HLA-allele-positive subsets. Repertoires with fewer than 30,000 or more than 120,000 public chains, plus five repertoires with anomalous nucleotide sharing, were excluded from co-occurrence clustering. Imported from immuneACCESS, the table was reduced by TCRdb to in-frame sequences with V and J called. These copies leave out some clones; in studies compared against another copy, an unresolved V gene accounts for under half, and the cause of the remainder is not known. D and trimming come from the DNA, and the V and J calls and clone size come from that table. This sample holds some 130,000 clones; about 80% were observed only once. Clones ranked in the top ten supply 6.5% of the sample.

These data belong to a study of cytomegalovirus exposure and HLA in healthy donors (dated by TCRdb to 2016 to 2017). For the wider study: In an earlier analysis of roughly 500 of the donors, 250 to 350 Gb of sequence data and 100 million or so unique TCR beta sequences from some 170 million T cells were reported. All discovery cohort repertoires had been generated using a single sequencing platform. About five DR-DQ haplotypes were handled as single units for association and clustering because linkage in the cohort was strong. HLA typing covered class I and class II loci at four-digit resolution. A later analysis re-examined previously published TCR beta repertoires from 610 or so donors and added high-resolution HLA genotyping to investigate patterns of TCR occurrence. Across under 500 genotyped donors of the cohort, an average of about 250,000 unique TCR beta nucleotide sequences per donor were sequenced, and roughly 17% of those sequences were non-productive. A later genetic analysis took genome-wide SNP genotypes for about 55% of the roughly 700 donors and used that subset as a discovery cohort. The study profiled the T cell repertoires of around 700 subjects by immunosequencing and related them to cytomegalovirus serostatus. An early release that covered roughly 600 HLA-typed donors contained about 300 gigabases of sequencing data and around 80 million unique TCR sequences. Among the roughly 430 genotyped donors, around 81% belonged to the genetic ancestry cluster associated with self-reported Caucasian donors. Rather than using new phenotypic data, the later analysis identified candidate immune exposures from TCR beta sequences and from how often those sequences occurred across donors. To predict cytomegalovirus infection status, the study brought together high-throughput TCR immunosequencing, statistical association of individual TCRs with disease status, and machine learning. The study was designed to test whether signatures of past pathogen exposure could be identified by cataloging public T cell receptors. In addition to the first cohort of approximately 670 subjects, a separate validation cohort of 130 or so different subjects was used. The number of donors typed differed by locus, with about 629-640 for A, B, C, DRB1 and DQB1, around 520 for DQA1, 600 to 610 for DPA1, and 450 to 480 for DPB1. In an earlier analysis of several hundred of the donors, high-throughput TCR beta sequencing was used to judge whether each TCR beta V gene segment behaved as functional or pseudogenic. Alongside the repertoire data, information on donor age, sex, ethnicity and CMV serostatus was compiled. The investigation overall reported the following: Because HLA typing was unavailable for some donors at each locus, only the typed subset was used in association tests. A later genetic analysis reported fewer N-insertions in productive TCRs among donors in an Asian-associated ancestry cluster than the roughly 620-donor mean. Broadly in line with IMGT annotations, most TCR beta V segments showed up in productive rearrangements about 90% or about 30% of the time in an earlier analysis of 450 to 750 of the donors. Roughly uniform sequencing depth across donors was assumed in presence/absence analyses, although this assumption may not hold. In this cohort, only TCR beta chains were sequenced, and detectable features were limited by the absence of alpha or paired-chain data. A later analysis reported that several top co-occurrence clusters appeared linked to parvovirus B19, influenza, CMV and Epstein-Barr virus. A further reported finding was that TCR beta sequences accurately predicted the HLA-A and HLA-B alleles for most subjects in the first cohort. A later genetic analysis associated a missense DCLRE1C variant with V-gene and J-gene trimming of TCR beta chains, and an independent cohort replicated the association. In a later analysis, TCR association rates were found to vary across HLA loci, with the most associated TCRs seen for DRB1 alleles and the fewest for HLA-C alleles. Strong co-occurrence of HLA alleles, especially DR and DQ, made assigning TCR associations to individual alleles difficult. A later analysis found that most CMV-associated TCR beta chains appeared HLA-restricted, with HLA associations seemingly driven largely by CMV exposure. Some IMGT-functional V segments, including TRBV6-2 and TRBV6-3, could not be distinguished by the 87-base-pair reads and were therefore excluded. In a later analysis, HLA-associated TCR beta chains were found to be more clonally expanded and to have lower generation probabilities than equally common non-associated chains. A cluster of highly shared sequence variants was judged likely to represent a technical artifact of the sequencing pipeline. In a later analysis, some 18,000 TCR beta sequences were associated with specific HLA alleles at a false discovery rate of 0.05. In vitro tests confirmed that a few of the cytomegalovirus-associated TCR beta chains recognize cytomegalovirus antigens. Most TCR sequences were observed very rarely across donors, whereas some public TCRs were present in many individuals. The classifier was reported to diagnose cytomegalovirus status with high specificity and sensitivity in both the original and validation cohorts. Correlated functional status among segregating V segments might reflect linkage disequilibrium, but an unknown experimental factor could not be ruled out. The earlier analysis of fewer than 750 of the donors excluded about 16 rarely observed V segments, including chromosome 9 orphons, because counts were too low. A total of about 150 TCR beta chains were listed by the study as associated with cytomegalovirus. The authors suggested that the approach could potentially be generalized to other disease states and immunological phenotypes. For the cohort, immune exposure information was limited to CMV serostatus.

The CDR1 and CDR2 encoded by the germline V gene are MGHRA and YSYEKL. Between the V and J ends, shortened by 4 bases and 7 bases respectively, the junction contains 16 bases. Its CDR3 holds 15 amino acids, cysteine through phenylalanine. The only DNA kept is the CDR3, 45 bases in frame from the first base. The cohort consisted of hundreds of healthy bone marrow donors. At the time of sampling, every cohort member was nominally healthy, though immune exposures that went unrecorded were likely present. The donor tested CMV seropositive, placing the donor among the 250 to 350 seropositive members of the cohort. A peripheral blood sample was collected from each donor, and TCR beta sequencing was performed on peripheral blood mononuclear cells. The Qiagen DNeasy Blood Extraction Kit was used to extract genomic DNA from the blood cell samples.

The sequence was obtained from a man aged 40-55 years in good health and CMV-seropositive. Sequencing was carried out using PBMCs. The V gene is TRBV4-1 and the J gene is TRBJ1-4, with TRBD1 perhaps the D gene, on 6 matching bases. The CDR3 region: CASSRRQGLPEKLFF. The base sequence is TGCGCCAGCAGCCGTCGTCAGGGGCTTCCTGAAAAACTGTTTTTT.